Below, 6 T cell receptor beta chains from the same sample are listed, as sequenced in a study of blood T cell repertoires in COVID-19. Measured with immunoSEQ multiplex PCR; TCRdb has only the in-frame clones, and not every one. The table records under 200,000 clones, 88% of them present only once. The sequencing sample was made of peripheral blood. The source is a man aged 40-50 years with active or convalescent COVID-19.

The rearrangement joins TRBV19 to TRBJ1-2, with TRBD1 matching 7 bases. J lost 4 bases, V lost 5 bases, and 13 bases had no gene match. Germline assignment: CDR1 LNHDA and CDR2 SQIVND (reference sequence). This CDR3 has 16 amino acids. The CDR3 DNA reads TGTGCCAGTAGTGGAAAGAACCGGGACAGCTTCTATGGCTACACCTTC. Protein: CASSGKNRDSFYGYTF. The complete variable domain, with remaining parts taken from reference TRBV19 and TRBJ1-2, reads DGGITQSPKYLFRKEGQNVTLSCEQNLNHDAMYWYRQDPGQGLRLIYYSQIVNDFQKGDIAEGYSVSREKKESFPLTVTSAQKNPTAFYLCASSGKNRDSFYGYTFGSGTRLTVV.

This sequence joins TRBV18 and TRBJ2-3; 9 positions agree with TRBD1. V lost 3 bases, J lost 0 bases, and 4 bases stayed unmatched. The CDR3 covers 16 residues. In germline, CDR1 is KGHSH, CDR2 LQKENI. This chain's CDR3 is CASSPGQGLSTDTQYF. DNA for the CDR3: TGTGCCAGCTCACCCGGACAGGGGTTGAGCACAGATACGCAGTATTTT.

The CDR3 coding sequence is TGTGCCAGCAGTTTTCTAAGAGGTTACAACACTGAAGCTTTCTTT. This encodes CASSFLRGYNTEAFF. This rearrangement joins TRBV28 to TRBJ1-1; unclear D gene. This CDR3 region has 15 residues. V shed 3 bases and J shed 2 bases, with 13 bases lying between them. Germline CDR1 is MDHEN and CDR2 is SYDVKM.

The genes are TRBV28 and TRBJ1-1, with unresolved D. CDR1 is MDHEN and CDR2 is SYDVKM in the germline V gene. The CDR3 is 19 residues long. V lost 6 bases and J 1 base, leaving 27 bases between the germline ends. The chain's CDR3 is CASRHPLPISGSRNTEAFF. The CDR3 DNA reads as TGTGCCAGCAGGCATCCGCTCCCCATCAGCGGTTCGCGGAACACTGAAGCTTTCTTT.

V gene TRBV2 combines with J gene TRBJ2-1; TRBD2 might be the D (5 bases). Germline V gene data show CDR1 as SNHLY and CDR2 as FYNNEI. V was trimmed by 8 bases and J by 5 bases, leaving 10 bases between them. The CDR3 runs to 12 residues. The CDR3 bases are TGTGCCAGCCAGAGGGCCGACAATGAGCAGTTCTTC. Its protein product is CASQRADNEQFF. The full variable domain, in which reference TRBV2 and TRBJ2-1 provide the parts outside the CDR3, is EPEVTQTPSHQVTQMGQEVILRCVPISNHLYFYWYRQILGQKVEFLVSFYNNEISEKSEIFDDQFSVERPDGSNFTLKIRSTKLEDSAMYFCASQRADNEQFFGPGTRLTVL.

This clone came up a few times. The V gene is TRBV4-1, the J gene TRBJ1-6; D is ambiguous. Germline V CDR1 and CDR2: MGHRA, YSYEKL. V shed 1 base and J shed 4 bases, with 11 bases lying between them. The CDR3 is 16 amino acids. CDR3 sequence (DNA): TGCGCCAGCAGCCAAGGGCGGGGAACTTATAATTCACCCCTCCACTTT. Translated: CASSQGRGTYNSPLHF.